Each of the 8 T cell receptor beta chains below was sequenced from the same sample in a study of blood T cell repertoires in COVID-19. The protocol was immunoSEQ multiplex PCR, while the TCRdb copy is restricted to in-frame clones and leaves out a portion. Of under 150,000 clones in the sample, 84% were seen once. The sample comprised PBMCs or T cells enriched from blood (not recorded which). The receptors stem from a man aged 35 to 55 with acute COVID-19.

This clone was seen just once. The V gene is TRBV15, the J gene TRBJ1-2, with TRBD1 matching over 10 bases. Germline CDR1 is LNHNV and CDR2 is YYDKDF (reference sequence). The trim removed 7 bases at V and 3 bases at J, leaving 5 bases unmatched. CDR3 size: 14 residues. The CDR3: CATTRDRGDYGYTF. In nucleotides, the CDR3 is TGTGCCACCACCCGGGACAGGGGCGACTATGGCTACACCTTC.

This CDR3 reads CASSPTGQHNEQFF. The CDR3 DNA sequence: TGTGCCAGTAGTCCGACGGGACAGCACAATGAGCAGTTCTTC. This chain joins TRBV19 and TRBJ2-1; 7 nucleotides line up with TRBD1. Germline V gene lookup returns CDR1 LNHDA and CDR2 SQIVND (reference sequence). The CDR3 has 14 residues. Trimming removed 5 bases from V and 5 bases from J; junction bases left unmatched: 6.

The CDR3 region is CASSLGDRGLDEQFF. In DNA, the CDR3 is TGTGCCAGCAGCTTAGGAGACAGGGGGCTCGATGAGCAGTTCTTC. This rearrangement joins TRBV7-9 to TRBJ2-1, with 10 bases aligning to TRBD1. Germline trimming cut 1 base from V and 8 bases from J; bases unmatched to any gene: 5. Per germline, CDR1 SEHNR and CDR2 FQNEAQ (reference sequence). This CDR3 has 15 residues. The full variable domain, completed using reference TRBV7-9 and TRBJ2-1, is DTGVSQNPRHKITKRGQNVTFRCDPISEHNRLYWYRQTLGQGPEFLTYFQNEAQLEKSRLLSDRFSAERPKGSFSTLEIQRTEQGDSAMYLCASSLGDRGLDEQFFGPGTRLTVL.

The genes are TRBV28 and TRBJ2-2; 8 nucleotides match TRBD1. Germline V gene lookup returns CDR1 MDHEN and CDR2 SYDVKM. CDR3 length: 15 amino acids. V was pared by 6 bases and J by 3 bases, with 6 bases of the junction left unmatched. CDR3 DNA sequence: TGTGCCAGCAGCGAGGGACAGGTGCACACCGGGGAGCTGTTTTTT. Amino acid sequence: CASSEGQVHTGELFF.

The rearrangement uses TRBV15 and TRBJ1-1; no clear D. Germline V gene data show CDR1 as LNHNV and CDR2 as YYDKDF (reference sequence). CDR3 length: 15 residues. V was trimmed by 2 bases and J by 5 bases, leaving 15 bases between them. Here the CDR3 reads CATSRPGGSRTEAFF. CDR3 nucleotides: TGTGCCACCAGCAGACCCGGCGGGTCGAGGACTGAAGCTTTCTTT.

CDR3 region: CASRRQGAKGEQFF. CDR3 bases: TGTGCCAGCAGACGACAGGGGGCAAAGGGTGAGCAGTTCTTC. V usage is TRBV27 and J usage is TRBJ2-1; TRBD1 aligns across 10 bases. Germline V gene sequence: CDR1 MNHEY, CDR2 SMNVEV (reference sequence). The ends lost 6 bases at V and 9 bases at J; junction bases unmatched: 8. The CDR3 extends over 14 amino acids.

This clone occurred once. In the same sample, other DNA sequences code for this CDR3. The chain has TRBV11-3 and TRBJ1-1; D may be TRBD1 (5 bases). The germline V gene encodes CDR1 SGHNT and CDR2 YENEEA. V was trimmed by 1 base and J by 1 base, leaving 7 bases between them. The CDR3 sequence is 14 residues long. Here the CDR3 reads CASSLGTGNTEAFF. In nucleotides, the CDR3 is TGTGCCAGCAGCTTAGGTACAGGGAACACTGAAGCTTTCTTT.

The J gene is TRBJ1-4, the V gene TRBV5-5, with TRBD1 identical over 8 bases. V shed 4 bases, J shed 14 bases, and the junction held 10 bases outside the gene matches. Germline CDR1 and CDR2: SGHKS and YYEKEE (reference sequence). This CDR3 has 13 amino acids. The CDR3 loop is CASSPGDRRRLFF. In nucleotides, the CDR3 is TGTGCCAGCAGCCCCGGGGACAGGCGCAGGCTGTTTTTT. The entire variable domain, with the rest obtained from reference TRBV5-5 and TRBJ1-4, is as follows: DAGVTQSPTHLIKTRGQQVTLRCSPISGHKSVSWYQQVLGQGPQFIFQYYEKEERGRGNFPDRFSARQFPNYSSELNVNALLLGDSALYLCASSPGDRRRLFFGSGTQLSVL.